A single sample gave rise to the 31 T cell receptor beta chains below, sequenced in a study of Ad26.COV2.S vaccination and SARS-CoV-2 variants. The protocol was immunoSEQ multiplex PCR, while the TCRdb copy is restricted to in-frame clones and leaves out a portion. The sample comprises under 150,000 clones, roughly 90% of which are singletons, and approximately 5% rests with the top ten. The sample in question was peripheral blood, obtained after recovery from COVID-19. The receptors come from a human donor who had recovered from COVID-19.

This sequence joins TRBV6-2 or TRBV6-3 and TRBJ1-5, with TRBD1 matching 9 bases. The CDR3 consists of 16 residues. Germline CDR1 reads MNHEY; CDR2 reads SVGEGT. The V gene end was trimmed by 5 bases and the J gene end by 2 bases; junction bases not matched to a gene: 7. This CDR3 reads CASSGTGHIGNQPQHF. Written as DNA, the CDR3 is TGTGCCAGCAGTGGGACAGGGCATATCGGCAATCAGCCCCAGCATTTT.

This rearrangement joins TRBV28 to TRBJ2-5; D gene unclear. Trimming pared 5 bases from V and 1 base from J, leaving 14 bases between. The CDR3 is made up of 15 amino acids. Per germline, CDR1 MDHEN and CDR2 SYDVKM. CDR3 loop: CASSPRTEGQETQYF. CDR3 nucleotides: TGTGCCAGCAGTCCCCGGACCGAAGGCCAAGAGACCCAGTACTTC. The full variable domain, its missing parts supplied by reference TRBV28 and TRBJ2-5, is DVKVTQSSRYLVKRTGEKVFLECVQDMDHENMFWYRQDPGLGLRLIYFSYDVKMKEKGDIPEGYSVSREKKERFSLILESASTNQTSMYLCASSPRTEGQETQYFGPGTRLLVL.

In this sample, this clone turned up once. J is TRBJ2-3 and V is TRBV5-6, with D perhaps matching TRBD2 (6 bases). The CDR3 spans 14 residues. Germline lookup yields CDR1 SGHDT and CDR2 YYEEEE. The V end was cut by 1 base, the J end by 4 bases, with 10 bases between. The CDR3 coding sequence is TGTGCCAGCAGCTTGTGGGCGGGGTCAGATACGCAGTATTTT. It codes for CASSLWAGSDTQYF.

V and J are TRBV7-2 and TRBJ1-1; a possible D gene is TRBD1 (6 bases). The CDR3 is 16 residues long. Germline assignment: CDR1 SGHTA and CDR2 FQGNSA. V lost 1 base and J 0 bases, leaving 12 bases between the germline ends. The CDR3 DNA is TGTGCCAGCAGCTTAGTACCGGGACAAATGAACACTGAAGCTTTCTTT. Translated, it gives CASSLVPGQMNTEAFF.

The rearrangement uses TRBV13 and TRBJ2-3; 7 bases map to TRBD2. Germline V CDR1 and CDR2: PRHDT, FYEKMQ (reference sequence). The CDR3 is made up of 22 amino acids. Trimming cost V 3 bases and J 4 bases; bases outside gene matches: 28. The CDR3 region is CASSLHPGGRVSSGISADTQYF. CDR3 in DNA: TGTGCCAGCAGCTTGCACCCGGGAGGTCGGGTATCATCCGGCATTTCCGCAGATACGCAGTATTTT.

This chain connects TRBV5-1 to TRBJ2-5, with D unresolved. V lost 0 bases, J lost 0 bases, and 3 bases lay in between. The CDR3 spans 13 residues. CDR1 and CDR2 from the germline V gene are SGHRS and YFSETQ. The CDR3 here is CASSLGNQETQYF. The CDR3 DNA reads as TGCGCCAGCAGCTTGGGTAACCAAGAGACCCAGTACTTC.

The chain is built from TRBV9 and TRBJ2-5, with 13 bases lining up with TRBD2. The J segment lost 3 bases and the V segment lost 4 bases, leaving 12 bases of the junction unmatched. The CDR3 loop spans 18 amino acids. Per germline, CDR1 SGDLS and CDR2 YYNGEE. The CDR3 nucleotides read TGTGCCAGCAGCCTAAGCCCAACTAGCGGGGGGGAGGAAGAGACCCAGTACTTC. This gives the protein CASSLSPTSGGEEETQYF.

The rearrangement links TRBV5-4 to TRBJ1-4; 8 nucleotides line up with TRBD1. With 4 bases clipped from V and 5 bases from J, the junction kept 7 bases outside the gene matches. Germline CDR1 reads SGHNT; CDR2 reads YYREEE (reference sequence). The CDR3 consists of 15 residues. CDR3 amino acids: CASSRMTGENEKLFF. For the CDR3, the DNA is TGTGCCAGCAGCCGCATGACAGGGGAAAATGAAAAACTGTTTTTT. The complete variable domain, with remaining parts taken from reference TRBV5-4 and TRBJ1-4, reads ETGVTQSPTHLIKTRGQQVTLRCSSQSGHNTVSWYQQALGQGPQFIFQYYREEENGRGNFPPRFSGLQFPNYSSELNVNALELDDSALYLCASSRMTGENEKLFFGSGTQLSVL.

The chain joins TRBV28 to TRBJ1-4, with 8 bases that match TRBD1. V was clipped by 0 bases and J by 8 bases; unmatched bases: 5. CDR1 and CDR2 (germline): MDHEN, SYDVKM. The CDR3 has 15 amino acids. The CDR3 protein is CASSLWQGAGEKLFF. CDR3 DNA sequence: TGTGCCAGCAGTTTATGGCAGGGGGCAGGAGAAAAACTGTTTTTT.

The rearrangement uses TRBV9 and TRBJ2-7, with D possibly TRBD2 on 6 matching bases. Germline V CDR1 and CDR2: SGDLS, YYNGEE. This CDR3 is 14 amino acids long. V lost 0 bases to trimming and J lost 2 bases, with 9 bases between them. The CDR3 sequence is CASSVGGGAYEQYF. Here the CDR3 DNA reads TGTGCCAGCAGCGTAGGCGGCGGGGCCTACGAGCAGTACTTC.

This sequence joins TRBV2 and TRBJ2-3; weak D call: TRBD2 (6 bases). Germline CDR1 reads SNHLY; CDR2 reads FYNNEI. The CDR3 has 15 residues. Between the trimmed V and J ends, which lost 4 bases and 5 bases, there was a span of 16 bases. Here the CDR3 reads CASSGGGVYKDTQYF. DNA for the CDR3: TGTGCCAGCAGTGGGGGCGGGGTATACAAAGATACGCAGTATTTT.

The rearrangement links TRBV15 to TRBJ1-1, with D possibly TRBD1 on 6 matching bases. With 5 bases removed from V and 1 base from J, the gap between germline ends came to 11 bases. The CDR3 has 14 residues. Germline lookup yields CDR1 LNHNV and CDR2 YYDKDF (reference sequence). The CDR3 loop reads CATSWGGGNTEAFF. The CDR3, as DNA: TGTGCCACCAGCTGGGGAGGGGGGAACACTGAAGCTTTCTTT. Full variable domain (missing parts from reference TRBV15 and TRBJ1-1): DAMVIQNPRYQVTQFGKPVTLSCSQTLNHNVMYWYQQKSSQAPKLLFHYYDKDFNNEADTPDNFQSRRPNTSFCFLDIRSPGLGDTAMYLCATSWGGGNTEAFFGQGTRLTVV.

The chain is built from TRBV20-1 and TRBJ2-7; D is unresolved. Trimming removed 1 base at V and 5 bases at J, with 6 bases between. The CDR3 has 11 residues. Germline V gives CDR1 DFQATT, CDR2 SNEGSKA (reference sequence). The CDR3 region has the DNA TGCAGTGCTAGAGTCGTTCACGAGCAGTACTTC. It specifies CSARVVHEQYF.

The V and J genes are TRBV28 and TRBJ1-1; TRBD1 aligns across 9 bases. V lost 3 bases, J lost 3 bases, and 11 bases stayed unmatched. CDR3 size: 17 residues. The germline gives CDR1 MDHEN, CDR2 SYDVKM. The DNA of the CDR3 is TGTGCCAGCAGTTTGAGGTTCATCCGGGACAGGGACACTGAAGCTTTCTTT. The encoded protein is CASSLRFIRDRDTEAFF.

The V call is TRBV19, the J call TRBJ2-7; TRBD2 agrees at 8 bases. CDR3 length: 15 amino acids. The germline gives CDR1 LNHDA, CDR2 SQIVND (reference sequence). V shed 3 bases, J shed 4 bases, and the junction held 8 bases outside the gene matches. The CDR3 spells CASSITGGLGYEQYF. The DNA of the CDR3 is TGTGCCAGTAGTATCACGGGGGGGCTCGGGTACGAGCAGTACTTC.

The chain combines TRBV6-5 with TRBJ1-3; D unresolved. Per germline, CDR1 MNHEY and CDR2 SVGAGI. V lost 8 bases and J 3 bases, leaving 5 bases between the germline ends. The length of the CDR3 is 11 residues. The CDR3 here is CASGDGNTIYF. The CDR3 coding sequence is TGTGCCAGCGGAGATGGAAACACCATATATTTT.

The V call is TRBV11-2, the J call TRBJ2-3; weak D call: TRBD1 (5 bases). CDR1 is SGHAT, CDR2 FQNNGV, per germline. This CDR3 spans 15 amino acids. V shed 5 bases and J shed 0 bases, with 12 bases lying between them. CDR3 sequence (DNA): TGTGCCAGCAGCACCCGACAGTATAGCACAGATACGCAGTATTTT. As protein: CASSTRQYSTDTQYF.

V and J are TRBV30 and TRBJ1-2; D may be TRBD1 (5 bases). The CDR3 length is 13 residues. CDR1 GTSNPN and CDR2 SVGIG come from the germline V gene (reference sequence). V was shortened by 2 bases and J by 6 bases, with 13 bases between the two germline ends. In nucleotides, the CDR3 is TGTGCCTGGAGTAAAGACAGCGCCGATGGCTACACCTTC. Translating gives CAWSKDSADGYTF.

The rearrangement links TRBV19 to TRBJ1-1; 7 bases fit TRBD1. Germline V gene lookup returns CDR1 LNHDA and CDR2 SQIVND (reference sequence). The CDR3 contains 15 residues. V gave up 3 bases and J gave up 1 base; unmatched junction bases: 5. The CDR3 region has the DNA TGTGCCAGTAGTATGGGACAGCTGCAGAACACTGAAGCTTTCTTT. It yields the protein CASSMGQLQNTEAFF.

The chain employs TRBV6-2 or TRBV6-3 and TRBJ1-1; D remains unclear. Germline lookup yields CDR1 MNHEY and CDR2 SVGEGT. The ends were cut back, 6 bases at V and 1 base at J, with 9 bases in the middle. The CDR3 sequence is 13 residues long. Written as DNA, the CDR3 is TGTGCCAGCAGCTTCACGGGGAACACTGAAGCTTTCTTT. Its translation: CASSFTGNTEAFF.

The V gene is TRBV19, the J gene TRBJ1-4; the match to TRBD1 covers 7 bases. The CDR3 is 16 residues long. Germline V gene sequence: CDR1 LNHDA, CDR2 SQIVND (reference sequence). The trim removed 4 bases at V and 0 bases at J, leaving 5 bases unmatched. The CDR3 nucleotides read TGTGCCAGTAGTACACGGGACAGTGCAACTAATGAAAAACTGTTTTTT. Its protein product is CASSTRDSATNEKLFF. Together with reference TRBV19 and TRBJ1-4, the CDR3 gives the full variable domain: DGGITQSPKYLFRKEGQNVTLSCEQNLNHDAMYWYRQDPGQGLRLIYYSQIVNDFQKGDIAEGYSVSREKKESFPLTVTSAQKNPTAFYLCASSTRDSATNEKLFFGSGTQLSVL.

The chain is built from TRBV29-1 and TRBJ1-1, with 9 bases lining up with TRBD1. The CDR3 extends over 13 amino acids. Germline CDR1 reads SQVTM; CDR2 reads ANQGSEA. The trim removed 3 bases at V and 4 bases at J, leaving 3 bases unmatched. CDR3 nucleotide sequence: TGCAGCGTTGAGACAGGGGGTCTCACTGAAGCTTTCTTT. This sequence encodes CSVETGGLTEAFF.

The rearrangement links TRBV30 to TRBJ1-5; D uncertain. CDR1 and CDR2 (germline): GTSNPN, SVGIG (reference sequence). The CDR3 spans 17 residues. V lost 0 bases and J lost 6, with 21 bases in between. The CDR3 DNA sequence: TGTGCCTGGAGTGTAGCGGGGAGACGGAGGGAGGGTCAGCCCCAGCATTTT. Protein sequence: CAWSVAGRRREGQPQHF.

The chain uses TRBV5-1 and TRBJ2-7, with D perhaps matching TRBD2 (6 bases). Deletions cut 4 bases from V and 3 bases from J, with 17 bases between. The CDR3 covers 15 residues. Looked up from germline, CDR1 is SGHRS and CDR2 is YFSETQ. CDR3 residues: CASSPGVALDYEQYF. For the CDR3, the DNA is TGCGCCAGCAGCCCGGGAGTTGCACTCGACTACGAGCAGTACTTC.

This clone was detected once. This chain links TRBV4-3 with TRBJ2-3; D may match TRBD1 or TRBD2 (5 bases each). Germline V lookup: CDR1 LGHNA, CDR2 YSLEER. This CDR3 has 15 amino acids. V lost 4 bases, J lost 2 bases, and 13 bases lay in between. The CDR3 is CASSPGTTPTDTQYF. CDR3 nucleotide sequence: TGCGCCAGCAGCCCCGGGACCACCCCCACAGATACGCAGTATTTT.

DNA for the CDR3: TGTGCCAGCCGACAGTACAACACTGAAGCTTTCTTT. This sequence encodes CASRQYNTEAFF. The chain recombines TRBV6-1 with TRBJ1-1, with D possibly being TRBD1 (5 bases). The CDR3 is 12 residues long. Germline V lookup: CDR1 MNHNS, CDR2 SASEGT. The ends were cut back, 8 bases at V and 2 bases at J, with 9 bases in the middle.

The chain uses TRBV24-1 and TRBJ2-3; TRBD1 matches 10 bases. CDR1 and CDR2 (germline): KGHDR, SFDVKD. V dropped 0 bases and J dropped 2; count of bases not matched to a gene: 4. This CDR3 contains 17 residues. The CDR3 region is CATSDLSDRGITDTQYF. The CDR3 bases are TGTGCCACCAGTGATTTGTCGGACAGGGGGATCACAGATACGCAGTATTTT.

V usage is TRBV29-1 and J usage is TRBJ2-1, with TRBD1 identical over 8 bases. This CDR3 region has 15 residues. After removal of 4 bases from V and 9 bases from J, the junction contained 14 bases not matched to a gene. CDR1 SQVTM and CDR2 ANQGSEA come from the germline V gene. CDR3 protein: CSVGRQGRRVAEQFF. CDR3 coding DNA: TGCAGCGTTGGGAGACAGGGGAGAAGGGTAGCTGAGCAGTTCTTC.

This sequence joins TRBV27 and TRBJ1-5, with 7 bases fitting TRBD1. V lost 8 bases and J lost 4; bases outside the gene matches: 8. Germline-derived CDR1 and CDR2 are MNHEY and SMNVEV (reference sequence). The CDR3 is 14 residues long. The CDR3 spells CASGRGDRNQPQHF. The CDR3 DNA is TGTGCCAGCGGTAGAGGGGACAGAAATCAGCCCCAGCATTTT.

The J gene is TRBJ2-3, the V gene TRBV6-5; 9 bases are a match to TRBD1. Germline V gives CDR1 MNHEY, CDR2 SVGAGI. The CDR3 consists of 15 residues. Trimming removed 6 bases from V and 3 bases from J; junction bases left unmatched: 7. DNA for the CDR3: TGTGCCAGCAGCCCCCGGGACAGGGTTACAGATACGCAGTATTTT. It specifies CASSPRDRVTDTQYF.

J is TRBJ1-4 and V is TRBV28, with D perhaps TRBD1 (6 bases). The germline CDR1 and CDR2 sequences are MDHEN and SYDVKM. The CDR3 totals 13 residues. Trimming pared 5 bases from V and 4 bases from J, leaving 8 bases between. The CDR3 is CASSTQGNEKLFF. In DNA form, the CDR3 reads TGTGCCAGCAGTACACAGGGTAATGAAAAACTGTTTTTT.